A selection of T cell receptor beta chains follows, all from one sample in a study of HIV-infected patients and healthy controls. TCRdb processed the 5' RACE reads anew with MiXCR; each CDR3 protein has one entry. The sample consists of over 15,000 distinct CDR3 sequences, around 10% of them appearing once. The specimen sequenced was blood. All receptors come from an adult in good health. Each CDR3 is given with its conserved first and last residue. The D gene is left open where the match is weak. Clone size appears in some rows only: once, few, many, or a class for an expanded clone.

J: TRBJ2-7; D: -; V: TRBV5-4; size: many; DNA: TGTGCCAGCAGCTTGGCCGTGGGGGTCGGCCCCTACGAGCAGTACTTC; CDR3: CASSLAVGVGPYEQYF
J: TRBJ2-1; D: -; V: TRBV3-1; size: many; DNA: TGTGCCAGCAGCCAAGGGGGAGATTACCAGTTCTTC; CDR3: CASSQGGDYQFF
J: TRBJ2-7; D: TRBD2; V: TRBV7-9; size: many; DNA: TGTGCCAGCAGAGGACTAGCGGGAGGCTCCTACGAGCAGTACTTC; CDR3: CASRGLAGGSYEQYF
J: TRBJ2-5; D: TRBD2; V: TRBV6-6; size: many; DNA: TGTGCCAGCACCTCGGCTAGCGGTGAAGAGACCCAGTACTTC; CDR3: CASTSASGEETQYF
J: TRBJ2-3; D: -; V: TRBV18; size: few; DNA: TGTGCCAGCTCACCCACGAACCCCACAGATACGCAGTATTTT; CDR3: CASSPTNPTDTQYF
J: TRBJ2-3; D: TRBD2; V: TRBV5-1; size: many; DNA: TGCGCCAGCAGCGGGCTAGCGGGAGACGGCACAGATACGCAGTATTTT; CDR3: CASSGLAGDGTDTQYF
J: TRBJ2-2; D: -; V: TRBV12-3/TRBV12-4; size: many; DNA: TGTGCCAGCAGTTCCTACAGTCACGCCGGGGAGCTGTTTTTT; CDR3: CASSSYSHAGELFF
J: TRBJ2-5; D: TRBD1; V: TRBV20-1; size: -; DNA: TGCAGTGCTAGGACAGGGGGGTGGATTTCTGAGGAGACCCAGTACTTC; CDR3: CSARTGGWISEETQYF
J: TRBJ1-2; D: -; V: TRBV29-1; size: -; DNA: TGCAGCGTTGAATGGACTAACTATGGCTACACCTTC; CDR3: CSVEWTNYGYTF
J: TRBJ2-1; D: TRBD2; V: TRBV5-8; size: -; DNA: TGTGCCAGCAGCTCGATCCGGACTAGCGGGAGGTACAATGAGCAGTTCTTC; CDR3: CASSSIRTSGRYNEQFF
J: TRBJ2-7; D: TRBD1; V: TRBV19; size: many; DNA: TGTGCCAGTACCCCGACAGGGGGGACCTACGAGCAGTACTTC; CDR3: CASTPTGGTYEQYF